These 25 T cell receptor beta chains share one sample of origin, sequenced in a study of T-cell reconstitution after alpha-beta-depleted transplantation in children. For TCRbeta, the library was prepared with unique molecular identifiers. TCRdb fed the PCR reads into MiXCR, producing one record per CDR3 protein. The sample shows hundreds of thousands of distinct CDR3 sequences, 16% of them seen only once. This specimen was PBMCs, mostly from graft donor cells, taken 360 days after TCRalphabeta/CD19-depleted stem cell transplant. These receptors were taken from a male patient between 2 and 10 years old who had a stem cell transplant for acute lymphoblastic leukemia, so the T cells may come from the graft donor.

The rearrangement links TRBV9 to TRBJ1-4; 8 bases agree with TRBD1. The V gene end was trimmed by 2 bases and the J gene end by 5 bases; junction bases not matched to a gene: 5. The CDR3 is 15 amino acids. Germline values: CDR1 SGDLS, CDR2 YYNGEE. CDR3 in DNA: TGTGCCAGCAGCGTTCGGGACAGGCAAAATGAAAAACTGTTTTTT. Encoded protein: CASSVRDRQNEKLFF.

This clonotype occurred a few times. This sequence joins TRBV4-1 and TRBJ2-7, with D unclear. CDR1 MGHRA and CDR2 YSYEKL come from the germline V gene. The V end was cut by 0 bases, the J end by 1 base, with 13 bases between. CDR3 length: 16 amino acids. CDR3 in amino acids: CASSQEKSFGSYEQYF. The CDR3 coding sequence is TGCGCCAGCAGCCAAGAAAAGTCATTTGGATCCTACGAGCAGTACTTC.

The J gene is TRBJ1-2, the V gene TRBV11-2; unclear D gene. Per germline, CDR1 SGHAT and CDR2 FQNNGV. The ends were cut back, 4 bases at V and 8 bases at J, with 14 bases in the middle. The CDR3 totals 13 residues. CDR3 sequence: CASSSLRVRGYTF. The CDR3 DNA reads TGTGCCAGCAGCTCCCTACGGGTGAGGGGCTACACCTTC.

This CDR3 is CASSQGPGANVLTF. CDR3 DNA sequence: TGCGCCAGCAGCCAAGGTCCCGGGGCCAACGTCCTGACTTTC. The chain carries TRBV4-1 and TRBJ2-6; unclear D gene. In germline, CDR1 is MGHRA, CDR2 YSYEKL. V shed 1 base and J shed 4 bases, with 5 bases lying between them. CDR3 length: 14 amino acids.

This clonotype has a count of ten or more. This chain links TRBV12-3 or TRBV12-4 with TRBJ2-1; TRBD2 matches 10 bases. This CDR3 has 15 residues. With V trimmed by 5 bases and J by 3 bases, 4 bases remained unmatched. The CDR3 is CASSQGLAVYNEQFF. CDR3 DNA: TGTGCCAGCAGTCAAGGACTAGCGGTCTACAATGAGCAGTTCTTC.

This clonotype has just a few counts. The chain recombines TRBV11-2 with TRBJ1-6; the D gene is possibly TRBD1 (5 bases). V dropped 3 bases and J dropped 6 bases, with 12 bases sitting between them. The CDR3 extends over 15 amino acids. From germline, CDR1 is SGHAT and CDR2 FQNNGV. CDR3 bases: TGTGCCAGCAGCTTCCCCAGGGCTCTTAATTCACCCCTCCACTTT. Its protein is CASSFPRALNSPLHF.

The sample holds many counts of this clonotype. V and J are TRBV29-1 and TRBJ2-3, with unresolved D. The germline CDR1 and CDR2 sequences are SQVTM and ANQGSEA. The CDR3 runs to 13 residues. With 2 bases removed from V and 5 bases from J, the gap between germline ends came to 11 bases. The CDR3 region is CSVELWEGDTQYF. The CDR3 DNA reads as TGCAGCGTTGAATTGTGGGAAGGAGATACGCAGTATTTT.

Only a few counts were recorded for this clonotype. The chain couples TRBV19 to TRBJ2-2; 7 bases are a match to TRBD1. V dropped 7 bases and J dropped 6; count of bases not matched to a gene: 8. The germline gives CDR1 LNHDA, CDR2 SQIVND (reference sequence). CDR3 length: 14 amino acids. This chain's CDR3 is CASNDRVAPGELFF. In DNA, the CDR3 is TGTGCCAGTAATGACAGGGTGGCGCCCGGGGAGCTGTTTTTT.

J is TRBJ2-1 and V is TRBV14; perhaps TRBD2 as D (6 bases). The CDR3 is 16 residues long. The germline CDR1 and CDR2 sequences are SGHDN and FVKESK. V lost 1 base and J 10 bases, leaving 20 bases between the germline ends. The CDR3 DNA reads TGTGCCAGCAGCCAAGTACAGCGGGCGGGCAATATGGAGCAGTTCTTC. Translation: CASSQVQRAGNMEQFF. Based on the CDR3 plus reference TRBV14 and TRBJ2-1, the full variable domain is EAGVTQFPSHSVIEKGQTVTLRCDPISGHDNLYWYRRVMGKEIKFLLHFVKESKQDESGMPNNRFLAERTGGTYSTLKVQPAELEDSGVYFCASSQVQRAGNMEQFFGPGTRLTVL.

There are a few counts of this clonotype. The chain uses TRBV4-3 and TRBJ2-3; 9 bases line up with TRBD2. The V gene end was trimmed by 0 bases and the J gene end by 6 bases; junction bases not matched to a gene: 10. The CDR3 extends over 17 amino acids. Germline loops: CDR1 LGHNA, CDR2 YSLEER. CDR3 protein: CASSQDPAGGPLDTQYF. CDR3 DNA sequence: TGCGCCAGCAGCCAAGACCCAGCGGGAGGCCCTTTGGATACGCAGTATTTT.

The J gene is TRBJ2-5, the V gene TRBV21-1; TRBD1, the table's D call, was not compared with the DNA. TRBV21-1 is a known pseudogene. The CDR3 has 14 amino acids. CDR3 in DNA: TGTGCCAGCAGCCGGGACAGGTATCAAGAGACCCAGTACTTC. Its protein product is CASSRDRYQETQYF.

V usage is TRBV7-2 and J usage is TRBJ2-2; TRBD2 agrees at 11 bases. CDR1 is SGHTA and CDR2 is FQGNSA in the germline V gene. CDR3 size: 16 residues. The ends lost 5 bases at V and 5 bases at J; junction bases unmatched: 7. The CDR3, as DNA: TGTGCCAGCAGCCCCCCTAGCGGGAGGTTGACCGGGGAGCTGTTTTTT. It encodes CASSPPSGRLTGELFF.

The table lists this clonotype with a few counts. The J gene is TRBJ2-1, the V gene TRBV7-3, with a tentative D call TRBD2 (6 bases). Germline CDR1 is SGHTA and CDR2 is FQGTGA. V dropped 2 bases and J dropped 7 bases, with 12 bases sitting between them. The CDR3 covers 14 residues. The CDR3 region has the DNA TGTGCCAGCAGCTTAGGGCAGGCGGGGAATGAGCAGTTCTTC. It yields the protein CASSLGQAGNEQFF.

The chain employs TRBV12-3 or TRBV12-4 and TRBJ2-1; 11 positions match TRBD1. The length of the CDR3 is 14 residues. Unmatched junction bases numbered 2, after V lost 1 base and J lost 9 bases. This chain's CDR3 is CASSLVGTGGEQFF. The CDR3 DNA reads TGTGCCAGCAGTTTAGTAGGGACAGGGGGTGAGCAGTTCTTC.

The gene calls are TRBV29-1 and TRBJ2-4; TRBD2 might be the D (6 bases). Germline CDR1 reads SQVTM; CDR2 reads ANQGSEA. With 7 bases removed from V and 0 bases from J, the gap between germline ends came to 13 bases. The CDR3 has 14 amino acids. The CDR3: CSAGDSSAKNIQYF. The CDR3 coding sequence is TGCAGCGCCGGGGACTCTTCAGCCAAAAACATTCAGTACTTC.

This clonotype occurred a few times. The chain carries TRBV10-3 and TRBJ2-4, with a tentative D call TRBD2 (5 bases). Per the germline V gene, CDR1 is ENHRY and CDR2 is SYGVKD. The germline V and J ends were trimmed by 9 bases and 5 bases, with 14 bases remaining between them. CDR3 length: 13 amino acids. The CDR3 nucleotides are TGTGCCATACGAGGGAGTGAGGAAAACATTCAGTACTTC. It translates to CAIRGSEENIQYF.

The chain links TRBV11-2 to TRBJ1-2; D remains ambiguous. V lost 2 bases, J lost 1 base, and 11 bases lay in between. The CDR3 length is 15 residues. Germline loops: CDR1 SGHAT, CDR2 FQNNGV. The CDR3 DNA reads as TGTGCCAGCAGCTTATCAGGTGGCGGTAACTATGGCTACACCTTC. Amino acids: CASSLSGGGNYGYTF.

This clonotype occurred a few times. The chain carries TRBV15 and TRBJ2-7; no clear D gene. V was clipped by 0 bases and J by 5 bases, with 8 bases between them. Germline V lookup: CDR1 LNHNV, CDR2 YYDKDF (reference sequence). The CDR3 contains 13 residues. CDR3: CATSREGGHEQYF. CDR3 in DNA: TGTGCCACCAGCAGAGAGGGTGGGCACGAGCAGTACTTC.

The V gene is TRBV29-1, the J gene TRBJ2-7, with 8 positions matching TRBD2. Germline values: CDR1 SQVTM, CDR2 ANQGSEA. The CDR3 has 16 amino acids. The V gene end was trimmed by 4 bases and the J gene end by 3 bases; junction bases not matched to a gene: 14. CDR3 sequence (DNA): TGCAGCGTTGCGGGGCTATTGGAGCGGGAGAGCTACGAGCAGTACTTC. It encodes CSVAGLLERESYEQYF.

CDR3 protein: CASSQRDRDLSSYEQYF. DNA for the CDR3: TGCGCCAGCAGCCAACGTGACCGGGACTTGAGCTCCTACGAGCAGTACTTC. This chain uses TRBV4-1 with TRBJ2-7; D perhaps matches TRBD2 (6 bases). CDR3 size: 17 residues. Trimming stripped 2 bases from V and 0 bases from J, with 17 bases between. The germline gives CDR1 MGHRA, CDR2 YSYEKL.

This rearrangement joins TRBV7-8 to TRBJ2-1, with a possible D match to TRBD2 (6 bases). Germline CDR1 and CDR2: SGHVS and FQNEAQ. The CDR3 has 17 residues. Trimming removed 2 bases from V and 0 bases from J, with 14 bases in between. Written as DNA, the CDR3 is TGTGCCAGCAGCTTACAGCGGGCCCCGAGCTCCTACAATGAGCAGTTCTTC. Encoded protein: CASSLQRAPSSYNEQFF.

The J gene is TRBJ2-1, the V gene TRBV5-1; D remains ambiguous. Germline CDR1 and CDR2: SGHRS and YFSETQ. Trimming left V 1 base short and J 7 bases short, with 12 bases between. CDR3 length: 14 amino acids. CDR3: CASSLMSGFNEQFF. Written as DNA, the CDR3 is TGCGCCAGCAGCTTGATGAGTGGGTTTAATGAGCAGTTCTTC.

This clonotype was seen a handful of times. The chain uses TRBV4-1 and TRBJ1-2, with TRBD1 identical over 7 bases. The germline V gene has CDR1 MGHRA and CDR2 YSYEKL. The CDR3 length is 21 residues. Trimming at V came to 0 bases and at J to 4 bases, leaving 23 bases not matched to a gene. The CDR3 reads CASSQDEVGADRVGGLYGYTF. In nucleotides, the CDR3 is TGCGCCAGCAGCCAAGACGAAGTTGGGGCCGACAGGGTGGGGGGGCTCTATGGCTACACCTTC.

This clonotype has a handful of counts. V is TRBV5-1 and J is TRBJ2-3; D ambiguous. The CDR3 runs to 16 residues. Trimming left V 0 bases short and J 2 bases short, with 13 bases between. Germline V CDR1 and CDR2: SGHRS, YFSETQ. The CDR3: CASSLDTASTTDTQYF. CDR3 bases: TGCGCCAGCAGCTTGGACACAGCTTCCACCACAGATACGCAGTATTTT.

The CDR3 DNA sequence: TGCGCCAGCAGCTCCGCGCCGGAATTGGACAATCAGCCCCAGCATTTT. It yields the protein CASSSAPELDNQPQHF. The chain recombines TRBV4-1 with TRBJ1-5; D is ambiguous. CDR3 length: 16 residues. Germline loops: CDR1 MGHRA, CDR2 YSYEKL. V lost 5 bases, J lost 3 bases, and 17 bases lay in between.